This T cell receptor beta chain stems from a study of cytomegalovirus exposure and HLA in healthy donors. For the study at large: Of more than 350 genotyped donors, approximately 80% clustered with self-reported Caucasian donors.

PCR used 60 Vbeta primers and 13 Jbeta primers. TCRdb keeps only in-frame clones here, not all; method: immunoSEQ multiplex PCR. The table includes about 140,000 clones, roughly three quarters detected once. Germline V gene lookup returns CDR1 LNHDA and CDR2 SQIVND (reference sequence). The CDR3 has 13 residues. Trimming stripped 3 bases from V and 2 bases from J, with 8 bases between. As for this clone: Its antigen remains unknown.

Findings and limits, study-wide: A link between a missense DCLRE1C variant and TCR beta V- and J-gene trimming emerged from a later analysis. Researchers reported from a later analysis that most CMV-associated TCR beta chains appeared HLA-restricted. Presence/absence analyses rested on an assumption that sequencing depth was roughly uniform across donors.

The clonotype originates from a female donor in good health and CMV-seronegative. Sequences were obtained from PBMCs. The chain employs TRBV19 and TRBJ2-7; D unresolved. The CDR3 spells CASSISRAYEQYF. The DNA of the CDR3 is TGTGCCAGTAGTATTAGTCGGGCCTACGAGCAGTACTTC.